This T cell receptor (beta chain) was sequenced during a study of blood T cell repertoires in COVID-19 (dated by TCRdb to 2018 to 2020). Describing the broader study: Samples covering the acute and convalescent phases of COVID-19 were provided by collaborators in the United States, Italy and Spain. Samples were obtained from the ongoing ImmuneRACE study (first 160 participants) and from about 1,300 subjects provided by 6 global collaborators. The dataset comprised deeply sampled blood TCRbeta repertoires from subjects exposed to, actively infected with, or recovered from COVID-19. The repertoires were made available in a free public database intended to serve as a resource for research on the immune response to SARS-CoV-2. The material from the prospective study consisted of cDNA or gDNA derived from T cells, B-cell-depleted T cells, or PBMCs. The sample metadata nearly always contained a de-identified subject ID, COVID-19 status, age in years and sex. Where HLA class I and class II types were available, the types were taken from metadata supplied by the sample provider, not from assay-based typing.

TCRbeta CDR3 regions were amplified from genomic DNA by means of the immunoSEQ Assay, a bias-controlled multiplex PCR. In the paper's pipeline: The number of nucleated cells in each sample was estimated by amplification of reference gene primers within the assay. To quantify the absolute abundance of each unique TCRbeta CDR3 rearrangement, sequence reads were collapsed and filtered. For each sample, productive Simpson clonality was calculated as the square root of Simpson's diversity index over productive rearrangements. The table comes from immuneACCESS by way of TCRdb, which keeps in-frame sequences with V and J called. Part of the clones is missing from these tables; in studies checked, under half for an unresolved V gene and the rest for unknown reasons. From that table come the V and J calls and clone size; the DNA was used to work out D and trimming. The sample table holds about 69,000 clones, of which under 85% were seen once. The ten most abundant clones make up 16% of the sample.

Points on this clone: This receptor's antigen is unknown. No base qualities exist here, and no much larger clone lies one base off it.

Collaborating institutions collected whole blood in K2EDTA tubes following their own protocols. For TCRbeta analysis, collaborators shipped samples in one of three forms: frozen whole blood, isolated PBMCs, or DNA extracted from either of those sample types. Study-wide conclusions, independent of this receptor: The amount of clinical and demographic metadata varied by source and participant and was provided uncurated.

Trimming takes 2 bases from V and 0 bases from J, and the germline ends sit 9 bases apart. Per the germline V gene, SGHTA is the CDR1 and FQGNSA is the CDR2. Including the terminal cysteine and phenylalanine, the CDR3 comprises 15 residues. Of all the DNA, just the CDR3 is kept, 45 bases in frame from base 1. This clonotype was sampled from a man aged 60-69 years with acute or convalescent COVID-19. Sequenced material: peripheral blood. The chain links TRBV7-2 with TRBJ2-3, with the D gene not clear enough to name. Read as DNA, the sequence is TGTGCCAGCAGCTTAAGAGCCACTAGCACAGATACGCAGTATTTT. It specifies CASSLRATSTDTQYF.